This record looks at one T cell receptor beta chain sequence and its context. Its antigen remains unidentified. The sample belongs to a study of cytomegalovirus exposure and HLA in healthy donors. For the study at large: In a previous analysis, nearly 120 million unique TCR beta sequences were found from 150 million to 200 million T cells.

General observations from the study: A later analysis found most CMV-associated TCR beta chains apparently HLA-restricted. 87-base-pair reads could not separate some V segments, including TRBV6-2 and TRBV6-3.

CDR3 length: 20 amino acids. Germline CDR1 reads SGHNT; CDR2 reads YYREEE (reference sequence). V was clipped by 6 bases and J by 0 bases; unmatched bases: 21. The primer mix had 60 Vbeta and 13 Jbeta primers. Profiled with immunoSEQ multiplex PCR; TCRdb holds only in-frame clones, not every one. The sample records some 200,000 clones, over 60% being singletons. This chain uses TRBV5-4 with TRBJ2-7, with 10 bases matching TRBD2. The source material was PBMCs. The receptor comes from a man aged 18 to 30 in good health and CMV-seronegative. The CDR3 bases are TGTGCCAGCACCCTGGAAGGAATAGCGGGAGGACATCTGAGCTCCTACGAGCAGTACTTC. The encoded protein is CASTLEGIAGGHLSSYEQYF.